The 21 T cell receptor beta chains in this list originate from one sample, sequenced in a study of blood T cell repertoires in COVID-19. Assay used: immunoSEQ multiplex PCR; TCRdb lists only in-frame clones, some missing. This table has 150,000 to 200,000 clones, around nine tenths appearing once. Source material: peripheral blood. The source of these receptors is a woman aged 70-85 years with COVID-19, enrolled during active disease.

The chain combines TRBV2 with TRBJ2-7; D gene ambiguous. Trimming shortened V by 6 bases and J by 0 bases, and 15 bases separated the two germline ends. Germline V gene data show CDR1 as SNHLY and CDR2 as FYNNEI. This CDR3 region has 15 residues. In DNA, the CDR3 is TGTGCCAGCAGCCACACGAGTCCTAGCTCCTACGAGCAGTACTTC. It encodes CASSHTSPSSYEQYF.

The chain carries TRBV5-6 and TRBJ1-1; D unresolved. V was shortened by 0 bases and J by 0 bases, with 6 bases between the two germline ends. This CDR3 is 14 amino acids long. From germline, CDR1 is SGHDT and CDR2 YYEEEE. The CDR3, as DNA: TGTGCCAGCAGCTTGGACACCCTGAACACTGAAGCTTTCTTT. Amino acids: CASSLDTLNTEAFF.

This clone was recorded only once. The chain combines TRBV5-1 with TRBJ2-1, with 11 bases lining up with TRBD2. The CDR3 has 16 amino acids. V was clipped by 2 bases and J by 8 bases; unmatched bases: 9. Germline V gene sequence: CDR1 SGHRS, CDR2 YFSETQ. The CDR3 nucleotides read TGCGCCAGCAGCTTTGTAGCGGGGGGGCTAATGGATGAGCAGTTCTTC. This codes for CASSFVAGGLMDEQFF.

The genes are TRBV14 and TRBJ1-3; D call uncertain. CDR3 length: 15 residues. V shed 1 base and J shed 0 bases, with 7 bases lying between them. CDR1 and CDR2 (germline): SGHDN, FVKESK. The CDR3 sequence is CASSQGRYSGNTIYF. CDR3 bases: TGTGCCAGCAGCCAAGGCCGCTACTCTGGAAACACCATATATTTT.

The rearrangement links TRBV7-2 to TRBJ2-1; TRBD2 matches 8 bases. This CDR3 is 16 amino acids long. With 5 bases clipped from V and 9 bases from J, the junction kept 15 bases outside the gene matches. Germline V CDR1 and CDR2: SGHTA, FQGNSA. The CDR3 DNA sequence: TGTGCCAGCAGCCCCGGACTAGCCCGGGGGGAGGGTGAGCAGTTCTTC. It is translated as CASSPGLARGEGEQFF.

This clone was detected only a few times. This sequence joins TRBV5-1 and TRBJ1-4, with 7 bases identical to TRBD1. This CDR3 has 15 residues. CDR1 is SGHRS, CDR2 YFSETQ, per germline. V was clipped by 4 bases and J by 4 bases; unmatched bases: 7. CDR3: CASSPGTAVNEKLFF. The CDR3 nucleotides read TGCGCCAGCAGCCCCGGGACAGCAGTTAATGAAAAACTGTTTTTT.

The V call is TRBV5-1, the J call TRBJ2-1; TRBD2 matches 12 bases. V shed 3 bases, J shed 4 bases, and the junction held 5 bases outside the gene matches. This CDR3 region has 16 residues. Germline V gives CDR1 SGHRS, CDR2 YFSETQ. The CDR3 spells CASSWASGGDYNEQFF. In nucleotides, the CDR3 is TGCGCCAGCAGCTGGGCTAGCGGGGGGGATTACAATGAGCAGTTCTTC. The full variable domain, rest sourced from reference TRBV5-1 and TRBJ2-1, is KAGVTQTPRYLIKTRGQQVTLSCSPISGHRSVSWYQQTPGQGLQFLFEYFSETQRNKGNFPGRFSGRQFSNSRSEMNVSTLELGDSALYLCASSWASGGDYNEQFFGPGTRLTVL.

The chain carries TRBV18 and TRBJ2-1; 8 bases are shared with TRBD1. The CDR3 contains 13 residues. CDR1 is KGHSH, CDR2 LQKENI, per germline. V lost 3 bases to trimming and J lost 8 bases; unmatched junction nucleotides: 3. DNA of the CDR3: TGTGCCAGCTCACCGACAGGGGTGGATGAGCAGTTCTTC. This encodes CASSPTGVDEQFF. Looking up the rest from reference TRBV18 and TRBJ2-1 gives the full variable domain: NAGVMQNPRHLVRRRGQEARLRCSPMKGHSHVYWYRQLPEEGLKFMVYLQKENIIDESGMPKERFSAEFPKEGPSILRIQQVVRGDSAAYFCASSPTGVDEQFFGPGTRLTVL.

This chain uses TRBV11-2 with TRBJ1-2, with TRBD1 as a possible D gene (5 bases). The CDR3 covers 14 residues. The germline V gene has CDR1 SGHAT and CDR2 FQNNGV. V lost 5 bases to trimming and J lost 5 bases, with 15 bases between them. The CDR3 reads CASSRRDFEYGYTF. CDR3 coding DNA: TGTGCCAGCAGCCGACGGGACTTCGAGTATGGCTACACCTTC.

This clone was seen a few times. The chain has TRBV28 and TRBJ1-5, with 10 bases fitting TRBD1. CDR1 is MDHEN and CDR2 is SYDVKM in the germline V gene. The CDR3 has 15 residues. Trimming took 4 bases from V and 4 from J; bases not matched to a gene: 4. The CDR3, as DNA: TGTGCCAGCAGTTCGCCGGACAGGGGGAATCAGCCCCAGCATTTT. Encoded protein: CASSSPDRGNQPQHF.

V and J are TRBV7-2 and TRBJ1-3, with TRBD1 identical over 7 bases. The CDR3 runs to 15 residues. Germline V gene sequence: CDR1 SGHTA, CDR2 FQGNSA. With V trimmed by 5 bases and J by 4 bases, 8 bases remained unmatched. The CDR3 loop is CASSQTGAGGNTIYF. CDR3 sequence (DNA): TGTGCCAGCAGCCAAACAGGGGCGGGGGGAAACACCATATATTTT.

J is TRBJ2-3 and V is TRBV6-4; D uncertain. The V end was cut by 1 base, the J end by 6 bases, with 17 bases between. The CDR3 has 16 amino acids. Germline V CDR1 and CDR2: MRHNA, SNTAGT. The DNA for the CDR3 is TGTGCCAGCAGTGACTTGTCGACCAGACCTAGGGATACGCAGTATTTT. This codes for CASSDLSTRPRDTQYF.

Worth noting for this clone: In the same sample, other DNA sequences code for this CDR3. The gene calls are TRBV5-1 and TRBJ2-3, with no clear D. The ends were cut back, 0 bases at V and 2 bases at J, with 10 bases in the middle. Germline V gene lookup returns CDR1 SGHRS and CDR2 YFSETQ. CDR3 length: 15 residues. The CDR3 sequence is CASSLVGGSTDTQYF. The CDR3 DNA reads TGCGCCAGCAGCTTGGTTGGCGGTTCCACAGATACGCAGTATTTT.

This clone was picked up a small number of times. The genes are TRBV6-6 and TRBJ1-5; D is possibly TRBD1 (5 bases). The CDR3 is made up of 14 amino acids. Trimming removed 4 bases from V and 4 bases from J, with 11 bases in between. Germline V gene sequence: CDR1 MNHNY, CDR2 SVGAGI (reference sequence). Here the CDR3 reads CASSSQGLNQPQHF. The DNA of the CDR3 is TGTGCCAGCAGTTCTCAGGGCCTTAATCAGCCCCAGCATTTT.

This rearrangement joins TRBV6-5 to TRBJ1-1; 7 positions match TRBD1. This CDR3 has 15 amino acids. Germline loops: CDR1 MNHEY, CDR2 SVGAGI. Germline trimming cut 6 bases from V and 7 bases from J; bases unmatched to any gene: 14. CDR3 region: CASRRDIGTVYEAFF. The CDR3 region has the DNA TGTGCCAGCAGGCGTGACATAGGGACAGTTTATGAAGCTTTCTTT.

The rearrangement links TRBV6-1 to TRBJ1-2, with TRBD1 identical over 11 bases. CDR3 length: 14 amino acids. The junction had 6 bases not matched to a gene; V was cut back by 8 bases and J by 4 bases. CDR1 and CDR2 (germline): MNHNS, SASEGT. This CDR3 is CASLDRGRVYGYTF. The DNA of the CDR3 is TGTGCCAGCTTGGACAGGGGGCGGGTCTATGGCTACACCTTC.

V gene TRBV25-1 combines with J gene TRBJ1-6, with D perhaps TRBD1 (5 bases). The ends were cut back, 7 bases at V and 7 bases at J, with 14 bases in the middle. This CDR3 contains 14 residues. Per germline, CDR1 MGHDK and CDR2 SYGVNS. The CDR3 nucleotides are TGTGCCAGCACCCCGGACAAGCCCAATTCACCCCTCCACTTT. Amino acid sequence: CASTPDKPNSPLHF.

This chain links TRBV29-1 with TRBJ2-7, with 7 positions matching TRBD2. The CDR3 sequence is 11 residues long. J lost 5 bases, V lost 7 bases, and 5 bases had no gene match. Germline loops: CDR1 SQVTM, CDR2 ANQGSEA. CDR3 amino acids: CSAGLGDEQYF. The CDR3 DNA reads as TGCAGCGCCGGACTAGGTGACGAGCAGTACTTC.

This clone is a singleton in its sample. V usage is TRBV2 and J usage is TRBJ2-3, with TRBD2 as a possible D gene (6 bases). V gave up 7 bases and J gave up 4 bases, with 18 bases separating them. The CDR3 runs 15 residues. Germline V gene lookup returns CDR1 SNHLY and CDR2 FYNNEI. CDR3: CASTLQRAEADTQYF. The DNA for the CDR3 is TGTGCCAGCACCCTGCAGCGGGCAGAGGCAGATACGCAGTATTTT.

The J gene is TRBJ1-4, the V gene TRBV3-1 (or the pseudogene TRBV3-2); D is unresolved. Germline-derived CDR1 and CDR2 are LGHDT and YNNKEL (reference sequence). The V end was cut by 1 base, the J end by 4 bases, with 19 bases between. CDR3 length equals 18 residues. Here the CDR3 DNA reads TGTGCCAGCAGCCAAGTGGCTTTGTCAGGTCCCTTTAATGAAAAACTGTTTTTT. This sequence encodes CASSQVALSGPFNEKLFF.

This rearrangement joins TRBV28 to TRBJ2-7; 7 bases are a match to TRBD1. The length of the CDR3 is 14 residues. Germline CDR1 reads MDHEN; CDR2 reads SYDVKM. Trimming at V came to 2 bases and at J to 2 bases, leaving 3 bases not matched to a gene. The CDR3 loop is CASSLGDRPYEQYF. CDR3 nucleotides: TGTGCCAGCAGTTTAGGGGACAGACCCTACGAGCAGTACTTC.